The 16 T cell receptor beta chains given below trace back to one sample, sequenced in a study of blood T cells in healthy people across ages (dated by TCRdb to about 2015). Libraries were constructed by 5' RACE. For sequencing, an Illumina HiSeq 2500 was employed. The second PCR ran for about 6 to 12 cycles and used a J-beta primer mix along with a sample-barcoded 5' primer. TCRdb reworked the public reads: Q25 trimming with fastp, MiXCR clone assembly, productive beta chains retained. Duplicate CDR3 protein sequences are folded into a single record with the most common DNA and genes. The sample yields 700,000 to 850,000 distinct CDR3 sequences; around 34% were counted once. 10% to 15% of the sample lies in the top ten. Source material: blood. These receptors all come from a man between 18 and 29 years old in good health.

The chain has TRBV20-1 and TRBJ1-4; the D gene is possibly TRBD1 (5 bases). CDR3 length: 12 amino acids. The V gene lost 5 bases and the J gene lost 8 bases, with 12 bases spanning the gap. Germline assignment: CDR1 DFQATT and CDR2 SNEGSKA (reference sequence). CDR3 nucleotide sequence: TGCAGTGCTGTCCGGGGGAACGAAAAACTGTTTTTT. It translates to CSAVRGNEKLFF.

The chain employs TRBV19 and TRBJ1-2, with 9 bases lining up with TRBD1. The V and J ends lost 6 bases and 5 bases, in that order; junction bases with no gene match: 10. Per the germline V gene, CDR1 is LNHDA and CDR2 is SQIVND (reference sequence). The CDR3 has 15 amino acids. The CDR3 loop reads CASRAPDRGGYGYTF. The CDR3 region has the DNA TGTGCCAGTAGGGCCCCGGACAGGGGTGGGTATGGCTACACCTTC. Filled out from reference TRBV19 and TRBJ1-2, the complete variable domain reads DGGITQSPKYLFRKEGQNVTLSCEQNLNHDAMYWYRQDPGQGLRLIYYSQIVNDFQKGDIAEGYSVSREKKESFPLTVTSAQKNPTAFYLCASRAPDRGGYGYTFGSGTRLTVV.

This clonotype appeared many times. This chain links TRBV10-3 with TRBJ2-1, with TRBD2 matching over 12 bases. Trimming took 3 bases from V and 5 from J; bases not matched to a gene: 5. This CDR3 is 16 amino acids long. The germline CDR1 and CDR2 sequences are ENHRY and SYGVKD. CDR3: CAISELTSGGHNEQFF. In DNA, the CDR3 is TGTGCCATCAGTGAATTGACTAGCGGGGGTCACAATGAGCAGTTCTTC.

As regards this clonotype: This could be a read error, since a much larger clone is one nucleotide away. The rearrangement joins TRBV20-1 to TRBJ2-5, with a tentative D call TRBD1 (6 bases). The CDR3 contains 14 residues. The V end was cut by 6 bases, the J end by 3 bases, with 17 bases between. Germline CDR1 and CDR2: DFQATT and SNEGSKA (reference sequence). The CDR3 sequence is CSAHRQDREETQYF. The CDR3 DNA is TGCAGTGCCCACCGACAGGACCGGGAAGAGACCCAGTACTTC.

This clonotype has a handful of counts. V is TRBV7-6 and J is TRBJ2-5; the match to TRBD1 covers 8 bases. Germline lookup yields CDR1 SGHVS and CDR2 FNYEAQ. Unmatched junction bases numbered 4, after V lost 3 bases and J lost 1 base. The CDR3 covers 15 residues. This chain's CDR3 is CASSFGQGSQETQYF. CDR3 coding DNA: TGTGCCAGCAGCTTCGGACAGGGATCCCAAGAGACCCAGTACTTC.

This clonotype came up a few times. V and J are TRBV14 and TRBJ1-1; possibly TRBD1 for D (6 bases). CDR3 length: 17 amino acids. Germline CDR1 SGHDN, CDR2 FVKESK. The germline V and J ends were trimmed by 0 bases and 3 bases, with 17 bases remaining between them. CDR3 nucleotides: TGTGCCAGCAGCCAAGATGTTCAGGGGAAAGTGCACACTGAAGCTTTCTTT. This gives the protein CASSQDVQGKVHTEAFF.

This clonotype occurred a few times. The chain uses TRBV12-3 or TRBV12-4 and TRBJ1-1, with D tentatively TRBD1 (5 bases). This CDR3 contains 15 residues. Trimming pared 1 base from V and 4 bases from J, leaving 13 bases between. The CDR3 sequence is CASSLGGVGFTEAFF. CDR3 sequence (DNA): TGTGCCAGCAGTTTAGGGGGCGTAGGATTCACTGAAGCTTTCTTT.

The chain joins TRBV7-3 to TRBJ2-5, with no clear D. Judging by the DNA end, TRBJ2-7 fits better; the J call may be wrong. From germline, CDR1 is SGHTA and CDR2 FQGTGA. CDR3 length: 13 amino acids. CDR3 bases: TGTGCCAGCAGCTTAACCCGTACCGACGAGCAGTACTTC. Its protein product is CASSLTRTDEQYF.

This clonotype occurred a few times. The V gene is TRBV7-2, the J gene TRBJ1-2; 8 bases agree with TRBD1. The CDR3 sequence is 16 residues long. V lost 1 base to trimming and J lost 6 bases; unmatched junction nucleotides: 10. Germline CDR1 reads SGHTA; CDR2 reads FQGNSA. The CDR3 DNA is TGTGCCAGCAGCTTAGACAGGGGGACGTATGGGAATGGCTACACCTTC. This encodes CASSLDRGTYGNGYTF.

On this clonotype itself: At one end the junction does not follow the germline gene, possibly because of a read error. This sequence joins TRBV7-9 and TRBJ1-2; D is perhaps TRBD1 (5 bases). Per germline, CDR1 SEHNR and CDR2 FQNEAQ (reference sequence). The CDR3 extends over 16 amino acids. CDR3 sequence reads: CASSHTRDVNNYGHTF. The CDR3 DNA is TGTGCCAGCAGCCACACTCGGGACGTAAATAACTATGGCCACACCTTC.

For the CDR3, the DNA is TGTGCCAGCAGCTCCGCGGGTCACACAGATACGCAGTATTTT. It yields the protein CASSSAGHTDTQYF. This chain joins TRBV7-9 and TRBJ2-3, with D perhaps TRBD2 (5 bases). This CDR3 has 14 amino acids. CDR1 and CDR2 (germline): SEHNR, FQNEAQ (reference sequence). Deletions cut 4 bases from V and 2 bases from J, with 10 bases between.

This clonotype was seen once. This may stem from a read error, because a much larger clone lies one nucleotide away. The chain recombines TRBV12-3 or TRBV12-4 with TRBJ2-5; D unclear. The CDR3 has 13 amino acids. The V and J ends lost 6 bases and 4 bases respectively, with 12 bases between them. CDR3 DNA: TGTGCCAGCAGCAAACAGCGCCGAGAGACCCAGTACTTC. Residues: CASSKQRRETQYF.

The rearrangement uses TRBV6-1 and TRBJ2-3; 8 positions agree with TRBD2. CDR1 and CDR2 (germline): MNHNS, SASEGT. The CDR3 sequence is 18 residues long. Trimming at V came to 6 bases and at J to 2 bases, leaving 16 bases not matched to a gene. For the CDR3, the DNA is TGTGCCAGCAGCCCCCCCGGGCGGGGGGACCCTTACACAGATACGCAGTATTTT. This codes for CASSPPGRGDPYTDTQYF.

This clonotype was seen at least ten times. This chain joins TRBV20-1 and TRBJ1-5; no firm D call. Germline V gene sequence: CDR1 DFQATT, CDR2 SNEGSKA (reference sequence). The CDR3 totals 13 residues. Trimming cost V 5 bases and J 4 bases, with 12 bases left between them. CDR3 sequence: CSAPPGLNQPQHF. In nucleotides, the CDR3 is TGCAGTGCTCCCCCGGGCTTGAATCAGCCCCAGCATTTT.

This clonotype was picked up a small number of times. V is TRBV6-5 and J is TRBJ1-2, with D possibly matching TRBD1 (6 bases). Germline loops: CDR1 MNHEY, CDR2 SVGAGI. CDR3 length: 15 amino acids. The germline V and J ends were trimmed by 7 bases and 8 bases, with 23 bases remaining between them. The CDR3 bases are TGTGCCAGCACCCGAGCGGGGGGCTCCAGAGGGGGCTACACCTTC. Protein product: CASTRAGGSRGGYTF.

The V call is TRBV6-2 or TRBV6-3, the J call TRBJ2-4; no reliable D call. TRBJ2-7 explains the end of the DNA better; the J call may be wrong. This CDR3 has 13 residues. Germline V gene sequence: CDR1 MNHEY, CDR2 SVGEGT. CDR3 loop: CASSLHLPYEQYF. CDR3 coding DNA: TGTGCCAGCAGTTTACACCTACCCTACGAGCAGTACTTC.